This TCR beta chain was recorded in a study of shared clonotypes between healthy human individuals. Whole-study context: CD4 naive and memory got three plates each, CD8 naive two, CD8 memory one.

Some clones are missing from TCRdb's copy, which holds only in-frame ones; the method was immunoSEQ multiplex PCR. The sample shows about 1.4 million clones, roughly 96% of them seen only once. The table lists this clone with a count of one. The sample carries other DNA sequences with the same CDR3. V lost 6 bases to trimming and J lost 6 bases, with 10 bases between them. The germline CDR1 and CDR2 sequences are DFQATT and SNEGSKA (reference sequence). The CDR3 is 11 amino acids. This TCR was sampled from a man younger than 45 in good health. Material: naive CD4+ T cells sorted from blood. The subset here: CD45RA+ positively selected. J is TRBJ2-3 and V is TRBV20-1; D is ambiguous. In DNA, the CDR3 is TGCAGTGCCGGTAGCTCGGATACGCAGTATTTT. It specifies CSAGSSDTQYF.